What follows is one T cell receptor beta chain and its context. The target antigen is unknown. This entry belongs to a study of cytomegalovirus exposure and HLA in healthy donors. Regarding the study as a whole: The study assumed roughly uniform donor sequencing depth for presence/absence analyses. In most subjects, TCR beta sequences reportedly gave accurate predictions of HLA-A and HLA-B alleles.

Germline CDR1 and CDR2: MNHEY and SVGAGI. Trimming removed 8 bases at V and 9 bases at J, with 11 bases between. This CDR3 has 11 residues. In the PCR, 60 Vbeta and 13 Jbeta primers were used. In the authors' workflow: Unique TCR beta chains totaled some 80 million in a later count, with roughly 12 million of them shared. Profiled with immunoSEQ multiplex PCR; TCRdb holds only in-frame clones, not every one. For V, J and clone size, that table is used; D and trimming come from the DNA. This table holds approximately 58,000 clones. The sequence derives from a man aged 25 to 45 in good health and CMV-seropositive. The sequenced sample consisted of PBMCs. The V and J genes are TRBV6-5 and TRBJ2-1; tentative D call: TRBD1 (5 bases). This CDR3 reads CASGYRSEQFF. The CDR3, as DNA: TGTGCCAGCGGCTACAGGAGTGAGCAGTTCTTC.